The 32 T cell receptor beta chains below all came from one sample that was sequenced in a study of CD8+ T cells in alopecia areata. TCR sequencing used cDNA made by reverse transcription of extracted RNA. Sequenced by immunoSEQ multiplex PCR; TCRdb stores in-frame clones only, minus some. The sample gives more than 110,000 clones, roughly 54% of which show up once; more than 15% is in the top ten. The treatment is: oral pan-JAK inhibitor, 5-10 mg twice daily. This sample comprised CD8+ T cells sorted from blood, obtained at week 4, from a patient treated with tofacitinib. The origin of the receptors is a human donor with alopecia areata.

Notes on this clone: Other DNA sequences in this sample translate to the same CDR3. This chain links TRBV13 with TRBJ2-7; D is unresolved. Per germline, CDR1 PRHDT and CDR2 FYEKMQ (reference sequence). Trimming removed 0 bases from V and 3 bases from J, with 6 bases in between. The CDR3 is 13 amino acids. The CDR3 DNA follows: TGTGCCAGCAGCTTAGGTCTGAACTACGAGCAGTACTTC. It translates to CASSLGLNYEQYF.

J is TRBJ2-3 and V is TRBV6-5, with D hard to call. The CDR3 extends over 12 amino acids. Looked up from germline, CDR1 is MNHEY and CDR2 is SVGAGI. Between the trimmed V and J ends, which lost 6 bases and 0 bases, there was a span of 4 bases. The CDR3 region is CASSPSTDTQYF. The CDR3 coding sequence is TGTGCCAGCAGCCCGAGCACAGATACGCAGTATTTT.

This chain links TRBV5-1 with TRBJ2-6, with a tentative D call TRBD2 (6 bases). The germline V and J ends were trimmed by 4 bases and 3 bases, with 14 bases remaining between them. CDR3 length equals 16 residues. Germline CDR1 and CDR2: SGHRS and YFSETQ. In DNA, the CDR3 is TGCGCCAGCAGCCCCACGGAGGGGCGTGGGGCCAACGTCCTGACTTTC. Encoded protein: CASSPTEGRGANVLTF.

CDR3 in DNA: TGTGCCACCAGCAGAGAAGGTGGAGGCTACACCTTC. Its protein is CATSREGGGYTF. This chain links TRBV15 with TRBJ1-2; D remains unclear. The CDR3 loop spans 12 amino acids. The V gene lost 0 bases and the J gene lost 8 bases, with 7 bases spanning the gap. Germline lookup yields CDR1 LNHNV and CDR2 YYDKDF (reference sequence). Complete variable domain (other parts from reference TRBV15 and TRBJ1-2): DAMVIQNPRYQVTQFGKPVTLSCSQTLNHNVMYWYQQKSSQAPKLLFHYYDKDFNNEADTPDNFQSRRPNTSFCFLDIRSPGLGDTAMYLCATSREGGGYTFGSGTRLTVV.

V is TRBV5-1 and J is TRBJ2-1, with TRBD1 identical over 7 bases. V shed 4 bases, J shed 3 bases, and the junction held 4 bases outside the gene matches. Germline assignment: CDR1 SGHRS and CDR2 YFSETQ. This CDR3 has 14 residues. This chain's CDR3 is CASSPQGYYNEQFF. In DNA form, the CDR3 reads TGCGCCAGCAGCCCACAGGGGTACTACAATGAGCAGTTCTTC.

The chain joins TRBV12-5 to TRBJ2-5; TRBD2 matches 8 bases. Germline CDR1 reads LGHNT; CDR2 reads FRNRAP. V gave up 4 bases and J gave up 5 bases; unmatched junction bases: 6. The length of the CDR3 is 14 residues. CDR3 sequence: CASGSGGAGETQYF. The CDR3 nucleotides are TGTGCTAGTGGTTCCGGGGGGGCCGGGGAGACCCAGTACTTC.

This clone was observed a few times. This chain connects TRBV25-1 to TRBJ2-5, with 8 nucleotides matching TRBD1. The CDR3 covers 15 residues. The V gene end was trimmed by 4 bases and the J gene end by 5 bases; junction bases not matched to a gene: 9. Germline V gives CDR1 MGHDK, CDR2 SYGVNS. CDR3: CASSARPGGGETQYF. In DNA form, the CDR3 reads TGTGCCAGCAGTGCCCGTCCAGGGGGCGGGGAGACCCAGTACTTC.

The J gene is TRBJ1-6, the V gene TRBV7-3; no definite D call. The V gene lost 2 bases and the J gene lost 7 bases, with 9 bases spanning the gap. Germline loops: CDR1 SGHTA, CDR2 FQGTGA. This CDR3 is built from 14 residues. CDR3 nucleotide sequence: TGTGCCAGCAGCTTACAGACGGGGAATTCACCCCTCCACTTT. It codes for CASSLQTGNSPLHF.

The chain combines TRBV5-1 with TRBJ1-1; D gene ambiguous. Trimming took off 0 bases at V and 1 base at J, with 13 bases between the two ends. Germline V lookup: CDR1 SGHRS, CDR2 YFSETQ. The CDR3 has 16 residues. The CDR3 DNA follows: TGCGCCAGCAGCTTGGATAGCCAGGCTGAGAACACTGAAGCTTTCTTT. Its translation: CASSLDSQAENTEAFF.

The gene calls are TRBV27 and TRBJ2-5; 8 positions agree with TRBD2. V trimming: 6 bases; J trimming: 5 bases; junction bases outside the gene matches: 8. The CDR3 covers 14 residues. Germline CDR1 and CDR2: MNHEY and SMNVEV (reference sequence). CDR3 coding DNA: TGTGCCAGCAGCATTAGCGGGGATGGGGAGACCCAGTACTTC. Amino acid sequence: CASSISGDGETQYF.

This clone was counted only a few times. The chain employs TRBV7-9 and TRBJ1-1; the D is unclear. The germline V and J ends were trimmed by 2 bases and 3 bases, with 13 bases remaining between them. Germline CDR1 and CDR2: SEHNR and FQNEAQ (reference sequence). The CDR3 runs to 15 residues. As DNA, the CDR3 is TGTGCCAGCAGCTTACCCGCCTCGGGGTACACTGAAGCTTTCTTT. Translated: CASSLPASGYTEAFF. Filled out from reference TRBV7-9 and TRBJ1-1, the complete variable domain reads DTGVSQNPRHKITKRGQNVTFRCDPISEHNRLYWYRQTLGQGPEFLTYFQNEAQLEKSRLLSDRFSAERPKGSFSTLEIQRTEQGDSAMYLCASSLPASGYTEAFFGQGTRLTVV.

The rearrangement links TRBV7-9 to TRBJ2-7; D is undetermined. The CDR3 runs 13 residues. Germline assignment: CDR1 SEHNR and CDR2 FQNEAQ (reference sequence). The ends were cut back, 3 bases at V and 1 base at J, with 7 bases in the middle. CDR3: CASSFSGSYEQYF. The DNA of the CDR3 is TGTGCCAGCAGCTTTTCCGGGTCCTACGAGCAGTACTTC.

This sequence joins TRBV4-3 and TRBJ2-3; 10 positions agree with TRBD1. Germline values: CDR1 LGHNA, CDR2 YSLEER. The J segment lost 2 bases and the V segment lost 6 bases, leaving 5 bases of the junction unmatched. This CDR3 region has 15 residues. CDR3 coding DNA: TGCGCCAGCAGACAGGGACAGGGGAACACAGATACGCAGTATTTT. Its translation is CASRQGQGNTDTQYF.

This clone came up once. The genes are TRBV30 and TRBJ1-4; the D is unclear. Per the germline V gene, CDR1 is GTSNPN and CDR2 is SVGIG (reference sequence). Deletions cut 4 bases from V and 8 bases from J, with 17 bases between. The CDR3 consists of 14 residues. The CDR3 reads CAWTIGPSTEKLFF. The CDR3 DNA follows: TGTGCCTGGACCATCGGTCCCTCGACCGAAAAACTGTTTTTT. The full variable domain, with the rest looked up from reference TRBV30 and TRBJ1-4, is SQTIHQWPATLVQPVGSPLSLECTVEGTSNPNLYWYRQAAGRGLQLLFYSVGIGQISSEVPQNLSASRPQDRQFILSSKKLLLSDSGFYLCAWTIGPSTEKLFFGSGTQLSVL.

The CDR3 region has the DNA TGTGCCAGCAGCTTGGACAGGGTTGGATACGAGCAGTACTTC. The encoded protein is CASSLDRVGYEQYF. The rearrangement links TRBV6-5 to TRBJ2-7, with TRBD1 identical over 8 bases. The CDR3 extends over 14 amino acids. The V gene end was trimmed by 6 bases and the J gene end by 4 bases; junction bases not matched to a gene: 8. Germline loops: CDR1 MNHEY, CDR2 SVGAGI.

The chain combines TRBV15 with TRBJ2-3; D is unresolved. The CDR3 totals 13 residues. The V gene lost 1 base and the J gene lost 6 bases, with 8 bases spanning the gap. Per the germline V gene, CDR1 is LNHNV and CDR2 is YYDKDF (reference sequence). The CDR3 region has the DNA TGTGCCACCAGCAGAGTGTTCTCCGATACGCAGTATTTT. It yields the protein CATSRVFSDTQYF.

This chain connects TRBV27 to TRBJ1-1; 8 bases are a match to TRBD1. Germline V gives CDR1 MNHEY, CDR2 SMNVEV (reference sequence). The CDR3 spans 12 residues. The ends lost 10 bases at V and 3 bases at J; junction bases unmatched: 4. This CDR3 is CATKTGDTEAFF. In DNA, the CDR3 is TGTGCCACCAAGACAGGGGACACTGAAGCTTTCTTT.

The chain has TRBV7-6 and TRBJ2-1, with 7 bases matching TRBD2. Per germline, CDR1 SGHVS and CDR2 FNYEAQ. The CDR3 spans 15 residues. V gave up 5 bases and J gave up 2 bases; unmatched junction bases: 6. CDR3 sequence reads: CASSGAGTTYNEQFF. DNA for the CDR3: TGTGCCAGCAGCGGAGCGGGGACGACCTACAATGAGCAGTTCTTC.

This sequence joins TRBV7-8 and TRBJ1-5; D gene uncertain. Germline V CDR1 and CDR2: SGHVS, FQNEAQ. CDR3 length: 12 residues. V was cut by 1 base and J by 4 bases, with 2 bases left in between. The CDR3 DNA reads TGTGCCAGCAGCTTAGGGAATCAGCCCCAGCATTTT. This encodes CASSLGNQPQHF.

The CDR3 region is CASRLTRNNEQFF. As DNA, the CDR3 is TGTGCAAGTCGCTTGACTAGAAACAATGAGCAGTTCTTC. The chain is built from TRBV12-2 and TRBJ2-1; TRBD2, the table's D call, lacks a check against the DNA. TRBV12-2 is assigned pseudogene status. CDR3 length: 13 amino acids.

The chain recombines TRBV6-1 with TRBJ2-5; maybe TRBD1 (5 bases). This CDR3 is built from 14 residues. Germline CDR1 MNHNS, CDR2 SASEGT. Trimming removed 4 bases from V and 4 bases from J, with 13 bases in between. The CDR3 DNA sequence: TGTGCCAGCAGTGGGTGGGGCTCTGGAGAGACCCAGTACTTC. Protein: CASSGWGSGETQYF.

The chain uses TRBV13 and TRBJ2-1; D unresolved. V dropped 0 bases and J dropped 0 bases, with 9 bases sitting between them. The germline V gene has CDR1 PRHDT and CDR2 FYEKMQ (reference sequence). The CDR3 runs to 16 residues. The CDR3 DNA is TGTGCCAGCAGCTTAGGGGACGGTAGCTCCTACAATGAGCAGTTCTTC. It yields the protein CASSLGDGSSYNEQFF.

The V gene is TRBV27, the J gene TRBJ2-7, with D possibly matching TRBD2 (6 bases). Trimming pared 4 bases from V and 6 bases from J, leaving 16 bases between. The V gene's germline CDR1 is MNHEY and CDR2 SMNVEV (reference sequence). The length of the CDR3 is 14 residues. DNA for the CDR3: TGTGCCAGCAGTTCCGGAGGACTACCCATCGAGCAGTACTTC. This translates into CASSSGGLPIEQYF.

V gene TRBV30 combines with J gene TRBJ2-5, with unresolved D. The V gene's germline CDR1 is GTSNPN and CDR2 SVGIG (reference sequence). Trimming took 1 base from V and 1 from J, leaving 10 bases between them. The CDR3 has 14 amino acids. The CDR3 coding sequence is TGTGCCTGGAGTGGAATCCCGGTCCAAGAGACCCAGTACTTC. It specifies CAWSGIPVQETQYF.

The chain uses TRBV6-5 and TRBJ2-2; 11 positions match TRBD2. V lost 6 bases, J lost 6 bases, and 3 bases stayed unmatched. The CDR3 runs to 14 residues. CDR1 is MNHEY, CDR2 SVGAGI, per germline. The CDR3 coding sequence is TGTGCCAGCAGCTCTAGCGGGGGGTCCGGGGAGCTGTTTTTT. It yields the protein CASSSSGGSGELFF.

The rearrangement uses TRBV30 and TRBJ1-2, with D unresolved. V lost 0 bases and J 8 bases, leaving 16 bases between the germline ends. The CDR3 sequence is 14 residues long. Per the germline V gene, CDR1 is GTSNPN and CDR2 is SVGIG (reference sequence). CDR3: CAWSVSGYVRGYTF. CDR3 nucleotides: TGTGCCTGGAGTGTTTCGGGATACGTGAGAGGCTACACCTTC.

This clone occurred a few times. The CDR3 loop reads CAIASRRYEQYF. The CDR3 nucleotides read TGTGCCATCGCCAGCCGTCGCTACGAGCAGTACTTC. The J gene is TRBJ2-7, the V gene TRBV10-3; D is unresolved. The germline gives CDR1 ENHRY, CDR2 SYGVKD. The CDR3 is 12 amino acids. The V end lost 8 bases, the J end lost 3 bases, and 11 bases lay between the germline ends.

This clone has just one count. The rearrangement links TRBV15 to TRBJ2-5, with D perhaps matching TRBD1 or TRBD2 (6 bases each). This CDR3 has 13 residues. Between the trimmed V and J ends, which lost 5 bases and 5 bases, there was a span of 12 bases. Germline V gene lookup returns CDR1 LNHNV and CDR2 YYDKDF (reference sequence). The CDR3 here is CATSPWGAETQYF. The CDR3 DNA is TGTGCCACCAGCCCTTGGGGGGCGGAGACCCAGTACTTC.

J is TRBJ1-1 and V is TRBV7-8; possibly TRBD1 for D (5 bases). This CDR3 region has 14 residues. Trimming shortened V by 6 bases and J by 0 bases, and 11 bases separated the two germline ends. The germline gives CDR1 SGHVS, CDR2 FQNEAQ. CDR3 in DNA: TGTGCCAGCAGGGAGTGGGGACTGAACACTGAAGCTTTCTTT. Translated: CASREWGLNTEAFF.

V usage is TRBV4-1 and J usage is TRBJ2-3, with D uncertain. Looked up from germline, CDR1 is MGHRA and CDR2 is YSYEKL. The CDR3 runs to 13 residues. Trimming pared 5 bases from V and 2 bases from J, leaving 8 bases between. DNA of the CDR3: TGCGCCAGCAGCAGGGAACCCACAGATACGCAGTATTTT. Translation: CASSREPTDTQYF.

This clone was picked up a small number of times. The chain carries TRBV4-1 and TRBJ2-2, with a weak D call TRBD1 (6 bases). With 3 bases removed from V and 4 bases from J, the gap between germline ends came to 12 bases. This CDR3 has 15 residues. Germline-derived CDR1 and CDR2 are MGHRA and YSYEKL. The DNA of the CDR3 is TGCGCCAGCAGCCACGGACAGACTTCCACCGGGGAGCTGTTTTTT. Translation: CASSHGQTSTGELFF.

The rearrangement joins TRBV13 to TRBJ2-7; 9 bases line up with TRBD1. V lost 0 bases and J lost 2; bases outside the gene matches: 2. From germline, CDR1 is PRHDT and CDR2 FYEKMQ (reference sequence). There are 15 residues in the CDR3. The CDR3 region is CASSLGGQGAYEQYF. The CDR3 coding sequence is TGTGCCAGCAGCTTAGGGGGACAGGGCGCCTACGAGCAGTACTTC.